This entry concerns a single TCR beta chain. This CDR3 contains 14 residues. CDR1 LNHDA and CDR2 SQIVND come from the germline V gene (reference sequence). Between the trimmed V and J ends, which lost 5 bases and 0 bases, there was a span of 8 bases. The sample comes from a study of T cell responses to AZD1222 COVID-19 vaccine. Sequenced by immunoSEQ multiplex PCR; TCRdb stores in-frame clones only, minus some. The sample lists about 180,000 clones, 80% to 95% occurring once. The material sequenced was peripheral blood, taken 28 days after the second AZD1222 dose. This receptor was taken from an adult who received the AZD1222 COVID-19 vaccine. The chain is built from TRBV19 and TRBJ1-5; no reliable D call. The CDR3 loop reads CASSDPYSNQPQHF. CDR3 bases: TGTGCCAGTAGTGACCCGTATAGCAATCAGCCCCAGCATTTT.